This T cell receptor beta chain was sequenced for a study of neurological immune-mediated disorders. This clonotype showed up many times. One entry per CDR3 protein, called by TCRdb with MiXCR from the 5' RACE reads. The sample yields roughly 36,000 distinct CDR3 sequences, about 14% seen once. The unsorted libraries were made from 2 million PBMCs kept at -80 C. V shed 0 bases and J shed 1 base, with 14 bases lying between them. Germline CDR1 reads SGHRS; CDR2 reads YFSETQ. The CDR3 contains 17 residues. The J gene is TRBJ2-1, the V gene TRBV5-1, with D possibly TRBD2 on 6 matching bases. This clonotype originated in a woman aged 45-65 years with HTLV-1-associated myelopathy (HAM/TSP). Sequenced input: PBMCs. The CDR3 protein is CASSLATGVRSYNEQFF. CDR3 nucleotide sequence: TGCGCCAGCAGCTTGGCGACGGGGGTAAGGTCCTACAATGAGCAGTTCTTC.